In its sample, the clone carrying this T cell receptor beta chain was seen a few times. These data come from a study of beta chain features in type 1 diabetes. Investigators reverse transcribed all isolated RNA, so they sequenced expressed TCRB transcripts. Measured with immunoSEQ multiplex PCR; TCRdb has only the in-frame clones, and not every one. The data contain under 300,000 clones, around a quarter of them singletons. Germline V gives CDR1 SGHDT, CDR2 YYEEEE. V was cut by 1 base and J by 5 bases, with 13 bases left in between. The CDR3 is made up of 15 amino acids. This chain connects TRBV5-6 to TRBJ2-1; D is perhaps TRBD1 (6 bases). The sequenced material came from central memory CD4+ T cells from blood. The receptor comes from a man aged 30 to 45 in good health. CDR3 amino acids: CASSLYRVGDNEQFF. The CDR3 nucleotides read TGTGCCAGCAGCTTGTACAGGGTCGGCGACAATGAGCAGTTCTTC.